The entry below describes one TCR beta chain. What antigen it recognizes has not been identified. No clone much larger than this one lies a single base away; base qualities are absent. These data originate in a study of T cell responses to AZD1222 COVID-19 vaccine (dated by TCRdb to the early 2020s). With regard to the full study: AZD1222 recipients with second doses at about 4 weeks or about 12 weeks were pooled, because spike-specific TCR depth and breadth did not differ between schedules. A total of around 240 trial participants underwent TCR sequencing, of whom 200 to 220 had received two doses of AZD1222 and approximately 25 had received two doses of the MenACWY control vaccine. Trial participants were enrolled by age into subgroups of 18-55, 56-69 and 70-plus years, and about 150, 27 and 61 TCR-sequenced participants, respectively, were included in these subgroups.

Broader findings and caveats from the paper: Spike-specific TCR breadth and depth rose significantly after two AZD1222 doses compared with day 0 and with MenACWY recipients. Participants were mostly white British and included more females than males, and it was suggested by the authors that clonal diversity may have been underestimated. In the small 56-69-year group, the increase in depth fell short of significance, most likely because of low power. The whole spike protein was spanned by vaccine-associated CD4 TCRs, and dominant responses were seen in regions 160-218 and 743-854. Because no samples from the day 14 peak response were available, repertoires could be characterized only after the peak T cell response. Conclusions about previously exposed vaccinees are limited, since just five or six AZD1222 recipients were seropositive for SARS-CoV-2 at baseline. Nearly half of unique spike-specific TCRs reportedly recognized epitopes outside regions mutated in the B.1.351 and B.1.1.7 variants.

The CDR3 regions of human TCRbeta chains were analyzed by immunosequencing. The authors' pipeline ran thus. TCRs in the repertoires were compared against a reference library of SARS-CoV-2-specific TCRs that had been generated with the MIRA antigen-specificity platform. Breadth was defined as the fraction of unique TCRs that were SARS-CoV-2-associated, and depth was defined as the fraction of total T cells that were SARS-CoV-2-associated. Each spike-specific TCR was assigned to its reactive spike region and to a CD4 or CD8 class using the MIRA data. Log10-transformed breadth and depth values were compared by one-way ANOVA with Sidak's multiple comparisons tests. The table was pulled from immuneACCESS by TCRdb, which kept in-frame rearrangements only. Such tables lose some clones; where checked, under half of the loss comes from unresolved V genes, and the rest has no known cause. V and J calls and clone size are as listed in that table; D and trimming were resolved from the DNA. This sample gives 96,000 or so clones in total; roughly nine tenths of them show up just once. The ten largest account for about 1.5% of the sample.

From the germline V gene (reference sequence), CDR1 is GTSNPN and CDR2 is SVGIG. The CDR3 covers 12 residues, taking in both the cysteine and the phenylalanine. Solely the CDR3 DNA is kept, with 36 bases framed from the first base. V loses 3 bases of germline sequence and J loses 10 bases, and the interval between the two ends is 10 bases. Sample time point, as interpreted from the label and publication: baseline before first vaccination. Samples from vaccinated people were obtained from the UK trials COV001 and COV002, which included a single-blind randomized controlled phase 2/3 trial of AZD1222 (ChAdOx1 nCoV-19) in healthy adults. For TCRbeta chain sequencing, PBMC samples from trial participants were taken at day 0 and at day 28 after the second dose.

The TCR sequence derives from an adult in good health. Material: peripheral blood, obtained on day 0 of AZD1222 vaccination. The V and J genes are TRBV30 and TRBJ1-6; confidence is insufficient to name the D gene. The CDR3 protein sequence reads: CAWRRVNSPLHF. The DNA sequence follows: TGTGCCTGGAGGAGGGTTAACTCACCCCTCCACTTT. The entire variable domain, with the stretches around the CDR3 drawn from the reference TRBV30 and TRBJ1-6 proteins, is SQTIHQWPATLVQPVGSPLSLECTVEGTSNPNLYWYRQAAGRGLQLLFYSVGIGQISSEVPQNLSASRPQDRQFILSSKKLLLSDSGFYLCAWRRVNSPLHFGNGTRLTVT.